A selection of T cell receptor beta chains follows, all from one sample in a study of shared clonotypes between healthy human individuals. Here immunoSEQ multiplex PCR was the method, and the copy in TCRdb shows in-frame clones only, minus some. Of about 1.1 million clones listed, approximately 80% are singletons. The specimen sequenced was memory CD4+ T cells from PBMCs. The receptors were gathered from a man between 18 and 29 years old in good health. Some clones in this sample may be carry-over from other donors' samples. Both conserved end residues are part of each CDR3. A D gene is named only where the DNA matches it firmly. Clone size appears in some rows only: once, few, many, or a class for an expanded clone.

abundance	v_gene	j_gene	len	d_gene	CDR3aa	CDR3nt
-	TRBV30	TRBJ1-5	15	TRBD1	CAWSPGTGGGQPQHF	TGTGCCTGGAGTCCAGGGACAGGGGGCGGTCAGCCCCAGCATTTT
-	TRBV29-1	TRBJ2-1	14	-	CSVVGGSSYNEQFF	TGCAGCGTTGTTGGGGGGAGCTCCTACAATGAGCAGTTCTTC
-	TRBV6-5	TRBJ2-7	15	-	CASAVTGTLSYEQYF	TGTGCCAGCGCTGTTACCGGGACACTCTCCTACGAGCAGTACTTC
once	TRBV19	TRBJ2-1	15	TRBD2	CASSIVAGGLNEQFF	TGTGCCAGTAGTATAGTGGCGGGGGGCCTCAATGAGCAGTTCTTC
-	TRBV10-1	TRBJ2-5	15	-	CASSESGSGQETQYF	TGCGCCAGCAGTGAGTCGGGGAGCGGACAAGAGACCCAGTACTTC
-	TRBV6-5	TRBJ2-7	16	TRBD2	CASSYRASGRGYEQYF	TGTGCCAGCAGTTACCGTGCTAGCGGGAGAGGCTACGAGCAGTACTTC
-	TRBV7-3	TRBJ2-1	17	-	CASSLGLGVGESNEQFF	TGTGCCAGCAGCTTAGGTTTAGGGGTCGGGGAAAGCAATGAGCAGTTCTTC
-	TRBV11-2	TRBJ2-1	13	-	CASSPVPYNEQFF	TGTGCCAGCAGCCCAGTCCCCTACAATGAGCAGTTCTTC
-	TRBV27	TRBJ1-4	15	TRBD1	CASSQGRDRREKLFF	TGTGCCAGCAGTCAGGGGAGGGACAGGCGGGAAAAACTGTTTTTT
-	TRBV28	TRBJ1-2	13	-	CASSLERLYGYTF	TGTGCCAGCAGCCTGGAGAGGCTTTATGGCTACACCTTC